The following is a TCR beta chain sequence with its context. V lost 0 bases, J lost 5 bases, and 2 bases stayed unmatched. Germline CDR1 is SGHRS and CDR2 is YFSETQ. The CDR3 length is 14 residues. This sample is part of a study of shared clonotypes between healthy human individuals. The run depth of the assay was deep. Libraries were prepared by immunoSEQ multiplex PCR; TCRdb keeps only in-frame clonotypes and omits some of them. Of a few million clones in the sample, around 90% were seen once. The chain recombines TRBV5-1 with TRBJ2-5; TRBD2 aligns across 9 bases. Sample: naive CD4+ T cells from PBMCs. As to subset: CD45RA+ positively selected. The TCR comes from a man between 18 and 35 years old in good health. Some clones in this sample may be carry-over from other donors' samples. DNA for the CDR3: TGCGCCAGCAGCTTGGATCTAGCGGGGGAGACCCAGTACTTC. Protein product: CASSLDLAGETQYF.